These T cell receptor beta chains were read from a single sample in a study of blood T cell repertoires in COVID-19. TCRdb keeps only in-frame clones here, not all; method: immunoSEQ multiplex PCR. Seen here are 250,000 to 350,000 clones, roughly 80% observed once, and the top ten hold roughly 1.6%. The sequenced material came from peripheral blood. These receptors all come from a human donor with COVID-19, enrolled during active disease. The donor label of this sample is uncertain. The CDR3 runs from the conserved cysteine through the conserved F or W. D genes are given only for firm matches. Size values are once, few and many counts, or a class for expanded clones, and some rows have none.

d_call,cdr3_length,v_call,j_call,clone_size,cdr3_nt,cdr3_aa
NA,15,TRBV5-1,TRBJ2-1,NA,TGCGCCAGCAGCCTTGGACTATATACCTACAATGAGCAGTTCTTC,CASSLGLYTYNEQFF
TRBD1,14,TRBV30,TRBJ1-4,NA,TGTGCCTGGAGGGGGGGACAGTCTAATGAAAAACTGTTTTTT,CAWRGGQSNEKLFF
NA,12,TRBV28,TRBJ1-6,NA,TGTGCCAGCAGCCCTAACAGGGAACCCCTCCACTTT,CASSPNREPLHF
TRBD1,16,TRBV5-6,TRBJ1-2,NA,TGTGCCAGCAGCTTGGTTGGGAGGACAGGGGATGGTGGCTACACCTTC,CASSLVGRTGDGGYTF
NA,16,TRBV5-1,TRBJ1-3,NA,TGCGCCAGCAGACCAGGACAGACCTTCTCTGGAAACACCATATATTTT,CASRPGQTFSGNTIYF
TRBD1,15,TRBV7-9,TRBJ2-7,NA,TGTGCCAGCAGCTTAGGACAGGGATTCGTCGACGAGCAGTACTTC,CASSLGQGFVDEQYF
TRBD1,15,TRBV28,TRBJ1-4,NA,TGTGCCAGCAGTTCACCGACAGGGCGTAATGAAAAACTGTTTTTT,CASSSPTGRNEKLFF
NA,13,TRBV28,TRBJ1-6,NA,TGTGCCAGCAGTTATGGAGTCCGTGCACCCCTCCACTTT,CASSYGVRAPLHF
TRBD1,15,TRBV30,TRBJ1-5,NA,TGTGCCTGGAGGGACAGGGGATATAGCAATCAGCCCCAGCATTTT,CAWRDRGYSNQPQHF
NA,14,TRBV30,TRBJ2-7,NA,TGTGCCTGGAGCTGGGAAGGGCGGGTGGGCGAGCAGTACTTC,CAWSWEGRVGEQYF
NA,19,TRBV30,TRBJ1-5,NA,TGTGCCTGGAGTACCCGGGACATCTGGGGTCCTTCGGCCTCACAGCCCCAGCATTTT,CAWSTRDIWGPSASQPQHF
NA,14,TRBV5-5,TRBJ2-5,NA,TGTGCCAGCAGCCCGGGGACTCTCCAAGAGACCCAGTACTTC,CASSPGTLQETQYF
NA,15,TRBV2,TRBJ2-2,NA,TGTGCCAGCAAGTTAGGGCAGGGAAACACCGGGGAGCTGTTTTTT,CASKLGQGNTGELFF
NA,15,TRBV27,TRBJ2-2,NA,TGTGCCAGCAGTTTTAGACAGGAATCGACCGGGGAGCTGTTTTTT,CASSFRQESTGELFF
NA,16,TRBV15,TRBJ2-1,NA,TGTGCCACCAGCGGCCGGATGGCTAGCGCATACAATGAGCAGTTCTTC,CATSGRMASAYNEQFF
TRBD2,17,TRBV2,TRBJ2-5,few,TGTGCCAGCAGTCCACGGACTAGCGGGTCCTCTTTAGAGACCCAGTACTTC,CASSPRTSGSSLETQYF
TRBD1,13,TRBV6-2/TRBV6-3,TRBJ2-7,NA,TGTGCCAGCCGCCGGGACAGGGGTTACGAGCAGTACTTC,CASRRDRGYEQYF
NA,14,TRBV18,TRBJ2-5,NA,TGTGCCAGCTCACCACCGCAGGGCGGCGAGACCCAGTACTTC,CASSPPQGGETQYF
NA,16,TRBV28,TRBJ2-6,once,TGTGCCAGCAGTGCGGTCCCAGGGGCTGGGGCCAACGTCCTGACTTTC,CASSAVPGAGANVLTF
TRBD2,16,TRBV9,TRBJ2-7,NA,TGTGCCAGCAGCGTAACCGGGACTAGAGTCTCCTACGAGCAGTACTTC,CASSVTGTRVSYEQYF
NA,12,TRBV3-1/TRBV3-2,TRBJ2-2,NA,TGTGCCAGCAGCCAAGTCATCGGGGAGCTGTTTTTT,CASSQVIGELFF
NA,20,TRBV4-1,TRBJ2-2,few,TGCGCCAGCAGCCAAGCCACTCCACCGGTCAATCTTTGGTCGGGCGGGGAGCTGTTTTTT,CASSQATPPVNLWSGGELFF
NA,12,TRBV11-2,TRBJ2-2,NA,TGTGCCAGCAGCGCCAACGGTGGGGAGCTGTTTTTT,CASSANGGELFF
TRBD2,19,TRBV6-2/TRBV6-3,TRBJ2-1,NA,TGTGCCAGCAGTTACTCCGGGACTAGCCCCACCAGCTCCTACAATGAGCAGTTCTTC,CASSYSGTSPTSSYNEQFF
NA,15,TRBV6-5,TRBJ1-6,once,TGTGCCAGCAGCCAAGGGGGAACAGATGGTTCACCCCTCCACTTT,CASSQGGTDGSPLHF
NA,14,TRBV6-5,TRBJ1-2,NA,TGTGCCAGCAGCCGGGACACAGCTAACTATGGCTACACCTTC,CASSRDTANYGYTF
NA,14,TRBV11-2,TRBJ1-2,NA,TGTGCCAGCAGCCCCGGCGGAGGGCTGATCGGCTACACCTTC,CASSPGGGLIGYTF
TRBD2,13,TRBV6-5,TRBJ2-7,NA,TGTGCCAGCAGACTAGCGGGGGGTTACGAGCAGTACTTC,CASRLAGGYEQYF
TRBD1,13,TRBV7-7,TRBJ2-7,NA,TGTGCTAGCAGCTTCGACAGGGGTAACGAGCAGTACTTC,CASSFDRGNEQYF
TRBD1,18,TRBV7-9,TRBJ2-1,NA,TGTGCCAGCAGCTTAGCTTCCCCGGACAGGGTAAGGAACAATGAGCAGTTCTTC,CASSLASPDRVRNNEQFF
NA,14,TRBV27,TRBJ1-5,NA,TGTGCCAGCAAGGTCCTAGGAGGCAATCAGCCCCAGCATTTT,CASKVLGGNQPQHF
NA,12,TRBV30,TRBJ2-7,NA,TGTGCCTGGAGTTGGCAGGGGAACGAGCAGTACTTC,CAWSWQGNEQYF
TRBD2,16,TRBV19,TRBJ2-2,few,TGTGCCAGTAGTCTAAGACTAGCGGGAGAACCCGGGGAGCTGTTTTTT,CASSLRLAGEPGELFF
TRBD1,16,TRBV30,TRBJ1-5,NA,TGTGCCTGGAGTGCCCGGACAGGCGATTACAATCAGCCCCAGCATTTT,CAWSARTGDYNQPQHF
TRBD1,16,TRBV3-1/TRBV3-2,TRBJ1-5,NA,TGTGCCAGCAGCCCGGGGACAGTTTATAGCAATCAGCCCCAGCATTTT,CASSPGTVYSNQPQHF
TRBD2,16,TRBV28,TRBJ2-3,NA,TGTGCCAGCAGTTTCTTTAGCGGGATGGGGACAGATACGCAGTATTTT,CASSFFSGMGTDTQYF
TRBD2,13,TRBV29-1,TRBJ2-1,NA,TGCAGTCCCGGGACTAGCGGGAGTAATGAGCAGTTCTTC,CSPGTSGSNEQFF
NA,14,TRBV6-5,TRBJ1-6,NA,TGTGCCAGCAGCAGGACAGCTTATAATTCACCCCTCCACTTT,CASSRTAYNSPLHF
TRBD2,15,TRBV5-1,TRBJ2-7,once,TGCGCCAGCAGCCCGTCTGGCGGGAGTGTCTACGAGCAGTACTTC,CASSPSGGSVYEQYF
TRBD1,15,TRBV6-6,TRBJ1-1,few,TGTGCCAGCAGTTACATGACAGGGGGCAAGACTGAAGCTTTCTTT,CASSYMTGGKTEAFF
TRBD2,17,TRBV28,TRBJ2-1,NA,TGTGCCAGCAGTCCCCTCGGTAGCGGGGACGCCTACAATGAGCAGTTCTTC,CASSPLGSGDAYNEQFF
NA,13,TRBV23-1,TRBJ1-2,NA,TGCGCCAGCAAGGAAGGGGATGGCTATGGCTACACCTTC,CASKEGDGYGYTF
NA,12,TRBV19,TRBJ2-2,NA,TGTGCCAGTAGTATCTCGGCCGGGGAGCTGTTTTTT,CASSISAGELFF
TRBD1,15,TRBV6-5,TRBJ1-4,NA,TGTGCCAGCAGGAAAACAGGGGGCGGGAGTGAAAAACTGTTTTTT,CASRKTGGGSEKLFF
TRBD1,14,TRBV7-3,TRBJ2-4,NA,TGTGCCAGCAGCTTACAGGGACAGGGGAACATTCAGTACTTC,CASSLQGQGNIQYF
TRBD1,16,TRBV27,TRBJ2-7,NA,TGTGCCAGCAGCCGCTTAAGAGGGACAGGGTCCTACGAGCAGTACTTC,CASSRLRGTGSYEQYF
TRBD1,15,TRBV5-1,TRBJ2-7,once,TGCGCCAACAGCTTGGGACAGGGCGGGTTGAACGAGCAGTACTTC,CANSLGQGGLNEQYF